This T cell receptor (beta chain) comes out of a study of cytomegalovirus exposure and HLA in healthy donors. PCR used 60 Vbeta primers and 13 Jbeta primers. TCRdb keeps only in-frame clones here, not all; method: immunoSEQ multiplex PCR. The profile shows about 91,000 clones, 85% to 90% of them singletons. Germline loops: CDR1 PRHDT, CDR2 FYEKMQ (reference sequence). The CDR3 runs 13 residues. The trim removed 4 bases at V and 6 bases at J, leaving 6 bases unmatched. V gene TRBV13 combines with J gene TRBJ2-7; TRBD1 matches 7 bases. Specimen: PBMCs. The clonotype was recovered from a man between 18 and 29 years old in good health and CMV-seronegative. CDR3 bases: TGTGCCAGCAGCTCACTGACAGGGCGCGAGCAGTACTTC. Amino acid sequence: CASSSLTGREQYF. Using reference TRBV13 and TRBJ2-7 for the parts outside the CDR3, the full variable domain is AAGVIQSPRHLIKEKRETATLKCYPIPRHDTVYWYQQGPGQDPQFLISFYEKMQSDKGSIPDRFSAQQFSDYHSELNMSSLELGDSALYFCASSSLTGREQYFGPGTRLTVT.